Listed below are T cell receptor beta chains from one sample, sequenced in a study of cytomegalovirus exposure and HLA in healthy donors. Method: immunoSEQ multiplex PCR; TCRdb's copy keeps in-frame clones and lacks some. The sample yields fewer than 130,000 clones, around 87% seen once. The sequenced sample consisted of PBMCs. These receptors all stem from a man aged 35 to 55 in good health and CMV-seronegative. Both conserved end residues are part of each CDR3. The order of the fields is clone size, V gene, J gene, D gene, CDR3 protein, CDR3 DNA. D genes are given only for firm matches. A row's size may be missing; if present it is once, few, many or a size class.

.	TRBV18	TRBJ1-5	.	CASSQIGTQDTNQPQHF	TGTGCCAGCTCGCAAATAGGTACACAGGATACCAATCAGCCCCAGCATTTT
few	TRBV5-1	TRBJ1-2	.	CASSLAEDINGYTF	TGCGCCAGCAGCTTGGCCGAGGACATTAATGGCTACACCTTC
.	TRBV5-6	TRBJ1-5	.	CASSDTGDSNQPQHF	TGTGCCAGCAGCGATACAGGAGATAGCAATCAGCCCCAGCATTTT
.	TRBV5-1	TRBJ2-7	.	CASSLATGSGEQYF	TGCGCCAGCAGCTTGGCCACAGGGTCAGGCGAGCAGTACTTC
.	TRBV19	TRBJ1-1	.	CASSWGDTEAFF	TGTGCCAGTAGTTGGGGGGACACTGAAGCTTTCTTT
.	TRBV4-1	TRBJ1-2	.	CASSQALANYGYTF	TGCGCCAGCAGCCAAGCCTTAGCTAACTATGGCTACACCTTC
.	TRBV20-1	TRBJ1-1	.	CSAEAVGAFF	TGCAGTGCTGAGGCCGTAGGAGCTTTCTTT
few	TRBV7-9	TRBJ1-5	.	CASRQGANQPQHF	TGTGCCAGCAGACAGGGAGCCAATCAGCCCCAGCATTTT
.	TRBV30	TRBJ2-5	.	CAWSVSSPTRAQETQYF	TGTGCCTGGAGTGTATCTTCCCCGACCAGGGCCCAAGAGACCCAGTACTTC
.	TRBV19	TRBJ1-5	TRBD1	CASQLTGVSNQPQHF	TGTGCCAGCCAACTTACAGGGGTAAGCAATCAGCCCCAGCATTTT
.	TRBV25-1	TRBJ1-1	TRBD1	CASSKPAGTGQGYTEAFF	TGTGCCAGCAGCAAGCCCGCCGGGACAGGGCAGGGGTACACTGAAGCTTTCTTT
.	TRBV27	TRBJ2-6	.	CASSLVAGSSGANVLTF	TGTGCCAGCAGTTTAGTGGCAGGCAGCTCTGGGGCCAACGTCCTGACTTTC
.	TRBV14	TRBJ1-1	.	CASSQQGMNTEAFF	TGTGCCAGCAGCCAGCAGGGGATGAACACTGAAGCTTTCTTT
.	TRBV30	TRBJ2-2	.	CAWNVRDNTGELFF	TGTGCCTGGAACGTACGAGATAACACCGGGGAGCTGTTTTTT
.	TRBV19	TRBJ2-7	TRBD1	CASSPLGTGREQYF	TGTGCCAGTAGTCCCCTCGGGACAGGCCGTGAGCAGTACTTC
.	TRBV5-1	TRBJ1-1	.	CASSSISGGANEAFF	TGCGCCAGCAGCTCGATTTCGGGGGGGGCTAACGAAGCTTTCTTT
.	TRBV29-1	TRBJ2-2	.	CSVENSGELFF	TGCAGCGTTGAGAACTCCGGGGAGCTGTTTTTT
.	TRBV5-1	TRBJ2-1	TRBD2	CASSDSGGSYNEQFF	TGCGCCAGCAGCGATAGCGGGGGGTCCTACAATGAGCAGTTCTTC
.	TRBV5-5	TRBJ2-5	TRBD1	CASSPGTARQETQYF	TGTGCCAGCAGCCCGGGGACAGCGAGACAAGAGACCCAGTACTTC
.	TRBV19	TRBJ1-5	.	CATGISNQPQHF	TGTGCCACAGGGATTAGCAATCAGCCCCAGCATTTT
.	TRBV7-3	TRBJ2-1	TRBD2	CASSPSGPSNEQFF	TGTGCCAGCAGCCCTAGCGGGCCATCGAATGAGCAGTTCTTC
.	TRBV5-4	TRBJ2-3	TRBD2	CASSFGLAGGRTDTQYF	TGTGCCAGCAGCTTCGGACTAGCGGGGGGGCGGACAGATACGCAGTATTTT
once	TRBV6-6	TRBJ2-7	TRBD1	CASSSGQGTSYEQYF	TGTGCCAGCAGTTCCGGACAGGGAACTTCCTACGAGCAGTACTTC
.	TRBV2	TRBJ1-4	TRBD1	CASGGTGGFGKLFF	TGTGCCAGCGGGGGGACAGGGGGATTTGGAAAACTGTTTTTT
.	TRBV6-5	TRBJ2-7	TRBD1	CASRSGGGRSYEQYF	TGTGCCAGCAGATCAGGGGGCGGTCGGTCCTACGAGCAGTACTTC
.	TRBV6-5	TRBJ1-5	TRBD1	CASSYRTGNQPQHF	TGTGCCAGCAGTTACAGGACAGGGAATCAGCCCCAGCATTTT
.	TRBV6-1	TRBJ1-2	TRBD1	CASGASGGVYGYTF	TGTGCCAGCGGTGCCTCAGGGGGCGTTTATGGCTACACCTTC
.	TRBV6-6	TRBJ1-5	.	CASRRHNSNQPQHF	TGTGCCAGCAGGCGACACAATAGCAATCAGCCCCAGCATTTT
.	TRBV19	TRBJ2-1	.	CASSPRQSYNEQFF	TGTGCCAGTAGTCCCCGACAGTCCTACAATGAGCAGTTCTTC
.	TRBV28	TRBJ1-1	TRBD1	CASSPGQGNSNTEAFF	TGTGCCAGCAGCCCCGGACAGGGCAATTCCAACACTGAAGCTTTCTTT
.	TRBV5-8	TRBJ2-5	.	CASSPPEEAGVETQYF	TGTGCCAGCAGCCCTCCGGAGGAGGCAGGGGTAGAGACCCAGTACTTC
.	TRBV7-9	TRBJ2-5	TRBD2	CASSPFTTSRQETQYF	TGTGCCAGCAGTCCGTTTACGACTAGCCGGCAAGAGACCCAGTACTTC